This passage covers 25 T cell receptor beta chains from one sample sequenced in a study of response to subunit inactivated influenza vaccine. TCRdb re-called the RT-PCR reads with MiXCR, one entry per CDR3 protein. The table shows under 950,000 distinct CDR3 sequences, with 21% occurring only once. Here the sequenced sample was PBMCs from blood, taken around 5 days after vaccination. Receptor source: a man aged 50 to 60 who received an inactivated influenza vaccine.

The CDR3 sequence: CASIESGPGNIQYF. In DNA, the CDR3 is TGTGCCAGCATCGAGTCGGGGCCGGGTAACATTCAGTACTTC. The chain has TRBV7-9 and TRBJ2-4; D may correspond to TRBD1 or TRBD2 (5 bases each). V lost 7 bases to trimming and J lost 7 bases, with 17 bases between them. Germline assignment: CDR1 SEHNR and CDR2 FQNEAQ (reference sequence). This CDR3 spans 14 amino acids.

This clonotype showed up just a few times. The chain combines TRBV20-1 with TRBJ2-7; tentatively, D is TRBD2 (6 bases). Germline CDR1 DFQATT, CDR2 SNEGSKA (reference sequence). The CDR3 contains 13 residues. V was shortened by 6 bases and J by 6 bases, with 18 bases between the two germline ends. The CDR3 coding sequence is TGCAGTGCCTGGACACCCGGGGGTTTCGAGCAGTACTTC. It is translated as CSAWTPGGFEQYF.

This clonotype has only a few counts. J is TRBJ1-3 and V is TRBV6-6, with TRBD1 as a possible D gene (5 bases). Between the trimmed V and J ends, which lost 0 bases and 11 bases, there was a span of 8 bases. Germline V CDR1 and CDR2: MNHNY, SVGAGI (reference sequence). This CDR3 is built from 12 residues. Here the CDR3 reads CASSYSQGAIYF. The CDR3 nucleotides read TGTGCCAGCAGTTACTCGCAGGGAGCCATATATTTT.

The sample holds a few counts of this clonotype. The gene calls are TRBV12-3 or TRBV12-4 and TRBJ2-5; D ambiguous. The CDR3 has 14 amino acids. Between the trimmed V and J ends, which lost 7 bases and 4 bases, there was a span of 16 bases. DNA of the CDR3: TGTGCCAGCACCTCGGGCGGCAGAGGAGAGACCCAGTACTTC. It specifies CASTSGGRGETQYF.

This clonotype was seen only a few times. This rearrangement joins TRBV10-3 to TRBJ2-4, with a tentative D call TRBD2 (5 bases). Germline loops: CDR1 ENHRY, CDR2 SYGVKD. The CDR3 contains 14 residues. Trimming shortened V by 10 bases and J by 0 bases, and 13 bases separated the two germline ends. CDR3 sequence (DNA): TGTGCCACTGGCGACGGACTAGCCAAAAACATTCAGTACTTC. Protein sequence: CATGDGLAKNIQYF.

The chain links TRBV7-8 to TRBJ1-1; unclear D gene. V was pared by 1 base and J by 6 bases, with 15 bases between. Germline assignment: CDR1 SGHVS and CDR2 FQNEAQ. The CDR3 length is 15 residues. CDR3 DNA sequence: TGTGCCAGCAGCTTAGGAACCGGGCCTCTCGCTGAAGCTTTCTTT. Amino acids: CASSLGTGPLAEAFF.

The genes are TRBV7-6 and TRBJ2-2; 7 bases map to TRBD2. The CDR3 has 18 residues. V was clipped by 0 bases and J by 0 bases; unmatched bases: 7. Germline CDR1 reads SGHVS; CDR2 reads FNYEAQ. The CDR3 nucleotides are TGTGCCAGCAGCTTAGCGGTGCCGGGACTAACGAACACCGGGGAGCTGTTTTTT. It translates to CASSLAVPGLTNTGELFF. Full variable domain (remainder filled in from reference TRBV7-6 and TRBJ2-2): GAGVSQSPRYKVTKRGQDVALRCDPISGHVSLYWYRQALGQGPEFLTYFNYEAQQDKSGLPNDRFSAERPEGSISTLTIQRTEQRDSAMYRCASSLAVPGLTNTGELFFGEGSRLTVL.

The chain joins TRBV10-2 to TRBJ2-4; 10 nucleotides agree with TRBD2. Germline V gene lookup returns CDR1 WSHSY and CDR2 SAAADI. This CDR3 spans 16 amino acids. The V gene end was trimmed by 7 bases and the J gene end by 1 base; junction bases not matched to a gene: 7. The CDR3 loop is CASNVGAGGAKNIQYF. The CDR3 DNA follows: TGCGCCAGCAACGTGGGAGCGGGGGGGGCCAAAAACATTCAGTACTTC.

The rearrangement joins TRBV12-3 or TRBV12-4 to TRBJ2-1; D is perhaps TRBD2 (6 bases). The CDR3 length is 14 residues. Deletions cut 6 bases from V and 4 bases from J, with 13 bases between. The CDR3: CASSPARGYNEQFF. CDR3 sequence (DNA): TGTGCCAGCAGCCCTGCCCGGGGGTACAATGAGCAGTTCTTC.

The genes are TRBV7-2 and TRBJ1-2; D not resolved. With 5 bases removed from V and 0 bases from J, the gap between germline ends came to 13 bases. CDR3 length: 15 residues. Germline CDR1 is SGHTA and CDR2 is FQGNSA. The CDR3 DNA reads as TGTGCCAGCAGCCCTCAACAGCGGGCTAACTATGGCTACACCTTC. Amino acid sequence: CASSPQQRANYGYTF.

The chain's CDR3 is CASSQGWDRAANVLTF. CDR3 nucleotides: TGTGCCAGCAGCCAAGGGTGGGACAGGGCAGCCAACGTCCTGACTTTC. The gene calls are TRBV4-2 and TRBJ2-6; 9 bases match TRBD1. The trim removed 1 base at V and 7 bases at J, leaving 5 bases unmatched. CDR3 length: 16 amino acids. Looked up from germline, CDR1 is LGHNA and CDR2 is YNFKEQ.

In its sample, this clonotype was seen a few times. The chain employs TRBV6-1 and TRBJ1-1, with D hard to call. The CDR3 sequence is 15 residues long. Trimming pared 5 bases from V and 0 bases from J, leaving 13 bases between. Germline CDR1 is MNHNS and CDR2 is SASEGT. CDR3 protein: CASSTWGGMNTEAFF. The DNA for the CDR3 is TGTGCCAGCAGTACCTGGGGAGGCATGAACACTGAAGCTTTCTTT.

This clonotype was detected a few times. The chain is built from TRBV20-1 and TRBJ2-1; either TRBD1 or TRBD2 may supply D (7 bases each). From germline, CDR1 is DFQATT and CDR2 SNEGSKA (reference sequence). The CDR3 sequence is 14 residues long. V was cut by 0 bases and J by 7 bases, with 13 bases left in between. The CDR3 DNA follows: TGCAGTGCTAGAGACCCGCAGGGGGGGAATGAGCAGTTCTTC. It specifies CSARDPQGGNEQFF.

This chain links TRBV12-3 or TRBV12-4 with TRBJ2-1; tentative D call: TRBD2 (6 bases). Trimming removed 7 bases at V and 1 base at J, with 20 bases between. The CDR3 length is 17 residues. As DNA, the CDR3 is TGTGCCAGCACCCGACGATTCGTAGCGGCTTCCTACAATGAGCAGTTCTTC. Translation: CASTRRFVAASYNEQFF.

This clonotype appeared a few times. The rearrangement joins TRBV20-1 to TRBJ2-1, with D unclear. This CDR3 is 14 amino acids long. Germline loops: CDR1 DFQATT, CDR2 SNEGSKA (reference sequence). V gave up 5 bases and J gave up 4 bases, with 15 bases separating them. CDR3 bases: TGCAGTGCTCAGATAGGACGGGTGTACAATGAGCAGTTCTTC. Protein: CSAQIGRVYNEQFF.

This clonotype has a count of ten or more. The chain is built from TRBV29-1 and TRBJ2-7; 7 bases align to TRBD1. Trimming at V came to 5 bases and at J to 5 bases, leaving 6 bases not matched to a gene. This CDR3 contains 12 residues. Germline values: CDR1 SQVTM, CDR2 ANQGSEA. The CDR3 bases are TGCAGCGTTCGATGGGACAGACACGAGCAGTACTTC. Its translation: CSVRWDRHEQYF.

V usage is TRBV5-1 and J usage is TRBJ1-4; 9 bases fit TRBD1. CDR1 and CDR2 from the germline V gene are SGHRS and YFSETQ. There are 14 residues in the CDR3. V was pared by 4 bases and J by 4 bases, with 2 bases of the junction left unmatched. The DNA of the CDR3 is TGCGCCAGCAGCGCGGGACAGGGTAATGAAAAACTGTTTTTT. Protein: CASSAGQGNEKLFF.

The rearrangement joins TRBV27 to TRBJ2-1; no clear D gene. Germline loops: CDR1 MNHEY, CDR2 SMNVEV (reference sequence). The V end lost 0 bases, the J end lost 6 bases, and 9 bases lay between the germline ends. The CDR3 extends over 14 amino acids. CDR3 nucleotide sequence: TGTGCCAGCAGTTTATCGCTTGGCGGCAATGAGCAGTTCTTC. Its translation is CASSLSLGGNEQFF.

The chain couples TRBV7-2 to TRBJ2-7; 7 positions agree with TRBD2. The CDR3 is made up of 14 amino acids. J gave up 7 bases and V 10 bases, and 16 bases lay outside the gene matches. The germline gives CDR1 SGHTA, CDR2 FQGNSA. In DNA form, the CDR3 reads TGTGCCACCAAACTCGGGGGGACCGCGCGTGAGCAGTACTTC. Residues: CATKLGGTAREQYF.

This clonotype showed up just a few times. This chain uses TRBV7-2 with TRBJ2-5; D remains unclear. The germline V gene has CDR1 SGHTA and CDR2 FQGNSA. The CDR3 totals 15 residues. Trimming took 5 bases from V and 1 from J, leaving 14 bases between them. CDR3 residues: CASSPTGRPQETQYF. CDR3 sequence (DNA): TGTGCCAGCAGCCCGACTGGCCGGCCCCAAGAGACCCAGTACTTC.

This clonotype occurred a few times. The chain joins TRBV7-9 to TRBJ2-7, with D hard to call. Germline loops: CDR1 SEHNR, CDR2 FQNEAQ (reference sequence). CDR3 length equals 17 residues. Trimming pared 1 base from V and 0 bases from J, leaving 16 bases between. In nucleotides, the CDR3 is TGTGCCAGCAGCTTAGTCTCGTCGAGATTGAGCTCCTACGAGCAGTACTTC. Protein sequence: CASSLVSSRLSSYEQYF.

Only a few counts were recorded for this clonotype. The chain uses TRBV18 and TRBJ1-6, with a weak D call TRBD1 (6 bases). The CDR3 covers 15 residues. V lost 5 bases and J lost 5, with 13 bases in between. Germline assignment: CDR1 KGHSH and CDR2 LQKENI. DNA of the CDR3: TGTGCCAGCTCAACGGGGACACCTGATAATTCACCCCTCCACTTT. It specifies CASSTGTPDNSPLHF.

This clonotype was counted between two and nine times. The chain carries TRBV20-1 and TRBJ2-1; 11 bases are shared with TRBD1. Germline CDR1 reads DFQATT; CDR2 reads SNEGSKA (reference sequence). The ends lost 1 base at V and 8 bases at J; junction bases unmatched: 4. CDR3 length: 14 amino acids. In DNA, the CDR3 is TGCAGTGCTAGAGGGGACAGGGGGATGTATGAGCAGTTCTTC. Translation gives CSARGDRGMYEQFF.

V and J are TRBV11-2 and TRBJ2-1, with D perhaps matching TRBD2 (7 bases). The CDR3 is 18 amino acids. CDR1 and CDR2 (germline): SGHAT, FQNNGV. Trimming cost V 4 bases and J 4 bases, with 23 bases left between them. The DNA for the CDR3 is TGTGCCAGCAGCTCCAATATCCATGGGCGGGGGCTTTACAATGAGCAGTTCTTC. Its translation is CASSSNIHGRGLYNEQFF.

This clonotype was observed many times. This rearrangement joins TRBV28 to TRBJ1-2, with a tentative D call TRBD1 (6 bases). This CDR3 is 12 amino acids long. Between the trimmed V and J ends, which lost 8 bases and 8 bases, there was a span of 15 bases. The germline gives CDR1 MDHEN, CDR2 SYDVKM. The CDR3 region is CASVDRGLGYTF. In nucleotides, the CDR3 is TGTGCCAGCGTGGACAGAGGGTTAGGCTACACCTTC.